The 16 T cell receptor beta chains in this list originate from one sample, sequenced in a study of blood T cell repertoires in COVID-19 (dated by TCRdb to the early 2020s). Libraries were prepared through the immunoSEQ multiplex PCR assay. Here the immuneACCESS table is served through TCRdb, limited to in-frame sequences with V and J called. Missing clones are a known gap in these copies; in checked studies unresolved V genes cover under half, and the rest lacks a known reason. The sample has 200,000 or so clones on record, about 87% of them singletons. The ten largest make up roughly 2.5% of the sample. Sequenced input: PBMCs or T cells enriched from blood (not recorded which). The source of these receptors is a woman in her twenties or thirties who had recovered from COVID-19.

The chain joins TRBV29-1 to TRBJ1-1; 10 bases line up with TRBD1. Per the germline V gene, CDR1 is SQVTM and CDR2 is ANQGSEA. The CDR3 is made up of 16 amino acids. Unmatched junction bases numbered 11, after V lost 7 bases and J lost 0 bases. The chain's CDR3 is CSARQGARTMNTEAFF. The DNA for the CDR3 is TGCAGCGCCCGACAGGGGGCCCGGACCATGAACACTGAAGCTTTCTTT.

The V and J genes are TRBV7-2 and TRBJ1-2; no clear D. Germline-derived CDR1 and CDR2 are SGHTA and FQGNSA. Trimming took 8 bases from V and 4 from J, leaving 11 bases between them. This CDR3 comprises 12 residues. The CDR3, as DNA: TGTGCCAGCCATCGGGTAGGCTATGGCTACACCTTC. Residues: CASHRVGYGYTF.

The chain links TRBV14 to TRBJ2-7, with D perhaps TRBD2 (6 bases). V was trimmed by 4 bases and J by 5 bases, leaving 12 bases between them. Looked up from germline, CDR1 is SGHDN and CDR2 is FVKESK. The CDR3 has 13 residues. The CDR3 loop reads CASSRSEGHEQYF. In DNA, the CDR3 is TGTGCCAGCAGCCGGTCGGAGGGCCACGAGCAGTACTTC. Filled out from reference TRBV14 and TRBJ2-7, the complete variable domain reads EAGVTQFPSHSVIEKGQTVTLRCDPISGHDNLYWYRRVMGKEIKFLLHFVKESKQDESGMPNNRFLAERTGGTYSTLKVQPAELEDSGVYFCASSRSEGHEQYFGPGTRLTVT.

The rearrangement uses TRBV5-1 and TRBJ1-5, with 11 bases fitting TRBD1. Germline-derived CDR1 and CDR2 are SGHRS and YFSETQ. V was clipped by 1 base and J by 7 bases; unmatched bases: 4. The CDR3 contains 15 residues. The CDR3 bases are TGCGCCAGCAGCTTGAGGACAGGGGGCGGGCAGCCCCAGCATTTT. This translates into CASSLRTGGGQPQHF.

This sequence joins TRBV5-4 and TRBJ2-2; 7 bases match TRBD1. Losses at the gene ends were 1 base for V and 0 bases for J; bases not matched to a gene: 6. The germline V gene has CDR1 SGHNT and CDR2 YYREEE (reference sequence). The CDR3 is made up of 17 amino acids. The CDR3 DNA reads as TGTGCCAGCAGCTTGATACTCGGGACAGCGAACACCGGGGAGCTGTTTTTT. Amino acid sequence: CASSLILGTANTGELFF.

The V call is TRBV27, the J call TRBJ1-2; TRBD1 matches 8 bases. The V gene end was trimmed by 1 base and the J gene end by 8 bases; junction bases not matched to a gene: 6. The CDR3 is 14 amino acids. CDR1 is MNHEY, CDR2 SMNVEV, per germline (reference sequence). Here the CDR3 reads CASSLYETGEGYTF. CDR3 DNA: TGTGCCAGCAGTTTATATGAGACAGGGGAGGGCTACACCTTC.

The rearrangement joins TRBV29-1 to TRBJ1-1, with D perhaps TRBD1 (6 bases). CDR3 length: 10 residues. Germline V gives CDR1 SQVTM, CDR2 ANQGSEA. The V end was cut by 3 bases, the J end by 12 bases, with 11 bases between. The CDR3 DNA reads as TGCAGCGTTGATACAGGGAAATCTTTCTTT. It codes for CSVDTGKSFF.

The chain carries TRBV2 and TRBJ2-5; 11 bases are a match to TRBD2. Germline CDR1 reads SNHLY; CDR2 reads FYNNEI. J was trimmed by 2 bases and V by 8 bases; bases with no gene match: 7. This CDR3 comprises 15 residues. Here the CDR3 reads CASFQGLAVQETQYF. For the CDR3, the DNA is TGTGCCAGCTTCCAGGGACTAGCGGTACAAGAGACCCAGTACTTC.

This chain connects TRBV4-3 to TRBJ2-5, with 10 bases lining up with TRBD2. Germline CDR1 and CDR2: LGHNA and YSLEER. The CDR3 runs 17 residues. The V gene end was trimmed by 0 bases and the J gene end by 5 bases; junction bases not matched to a gene: 9. DNA of the CDR3: TGCGCCAGCAGCCAAGATCGGTTAGCGGGGGGCCACGAGACCCAGTACTTC. It yields the protein CASSQDRLAGGHETQYF.

The V call is TRBV7-3, the J call TRBJ1-2; D may be TRBD1 (6 bases). Deletions cut 2 bases from V and 13 bases from J, with 17 bases between. The CDR3 is 13 amino acids. CDR1 and CDR2 (germline): SGHTA, FQGTGA. DNA for the CDR3: TGTGCCAGCAGCTTATCTTCATCGACAGGAGCCACCTTC. It specifies CASSLSSSTGATF.

This clone turned up a few times. The chain has TRBV7-9 and TRBJ1-1; TRBD1 agrees at 9 bases. After removal of 4 bases from V and 4 bases from J, the junction contained 7 bases not matched to a gene. This CDR3 comprises 15 residues. Germline loops: CDR1 SEHNR, CDR2 FQNEAQ (reference sequence). Written as DNA, the CDR3 is TGTGCCAGCAGCTCACCCGGGACAGGGTTCACTGAAGCTTTCTTT. Protein: CASSSPGTGFTEAFF.

The J gene is TRBJ1-1, the V gene TRBV9; unclear D gene. The CDR3 runs 16 residues. Germline-derived CDR1 and CDR2 are SGDLS and YYNGEE. V lost 1 base and J lost 0, with 13 bases in between. CDR3 sequence reads: CASSVRAPGMNTEAFF. In nucleotides, the CDR3 is TGTGCCAGCAGCGTACGGGCTCCGGGAATGAACACTGAAGCTTTCTTT.

J is TRBJ2-7 and V is TRBV11-2; D not resolved. The V end was cut by 0 bases, the J end by 0 bases, with 6 bases between. This CDR3 spans 14 amino acids. Germline loops: CDR1 SGHAT, CDR2 FQNNGV. CDR3 DNA: TGTGCCAGCAGCTTAGAACCGAGCTCCTACGAGCAGTACTTC. Translating gives CASSLEPSSYEQYF. Full variable domain (missing parts from reference TRBV11-2 and TRBJ2-7): EAGVAQSPRYKIIEKRQSVAFWCNPISGHATLYWYQQILGQGPKLLIQFQNNGVVDDSQLPKDRFSAERLKGVDSTLKIQPAKLEDSAVYLCASSLEPSSYEQYFGPGTRLTVT.

The rearrangement links TRBV9 to TRBJ2-2, with 7 nucleotides matching TRBD2. Germline loops: CDR1 SGDLS, CDR2 YYNGEE. The CDR3 loop spans 15 amino acids. Trimming removed 2 bases from V and 4 bases from J; junction bases left unmatched: 5. The CDR3 DNA follows: TGTGCCAGCAGCGTCAGTGGGGGGGTCACCGGGGAGCTGTTTTTT. Translation gives CASSVSGGVTGELFF.

The chain joins TRBV2 to TRBJ1-1; 11 positions agree with TRBD1. The germline gives CDR1 SNHLY, CDR2 FYNNEI. With 3 bases clipped from V and 0 bases from J, the junction kept 6 bases outside the gene matches. The CDR3 totals 17 residues. CDR3 sequence: CASSEEGQGAMNTEAFF. The CDR3 coding sequence is TGTGCCAGCAGTGAGGAAGGACAGGGGGCCATGAACACTGAAGCTTTCTTT.

This sequence joins TRBV5-6 and TRBJ1-5; D not certain. The V gene's germline CDR1 is SGHDT and CDR2 YYEEEE. The CDR3 has 12 amino acids. The V end was cut by 0 bases, the J end by 7 bases, with 5 bases between. The DNA for the CDR3 is TGTGCCAGCAGCTTGGGGGCCCAGCCCCAGCATTTT. It specifies CASSLGAQPQHF.